Each of the 19 T cell receptor beta chains below was sequenced from the same sample in a study. TCRdb redid the calling of the 5' RACE reads with MiXCR, one entry per CDR3 protein. This sample yields 32,000 or so distinct CDR3 sequences, of which around 27% are seen a single time; approximately 2.2% belongs to the top ten. The sorted Tregs were CD4+CD25+CD127-/low cells. The sequenced sample was tumor-infiltrating Tregs sorted from the breast tumor. Source of these receptors: a female donor with breast cancer.

Worth noting for this clonotype: An end of the junction does not agree with germline; a read error may underlie this. This chain uses TRBV6-5 with TRBJ1-1; weak D call: TRBD1 (5 bases). CDR3 length: 14 residues. The germline V gene encodes CDR1 MNHEY and CDR2 SVGAGI. The CDR3: CASSYSLGRGDAFF. For the CDR3, the DNA is TGTGCCAGTAGTTACTCGCTGGGGAGGGGAGATGCTTTCTTT.

This chain links TRBV6-1 with TRBJ1-5, with D unclear. Deletions cut 10 bases from V and 5 bases from J, with 21 bases between. Germline V gene sequence: CDR1 MNHNS, CDR2 SASEGT. This CDR3 region has 15 residues. The CDR3 DNA reads as TGTGCCAACAGCCTAGAGGCCCAACCTTATCAGCCCCAGCATTTT. Protein: CANSLEAQPYQPQHF.

The table lists this clonotype with many counts. V and J are TRBV6-5 and TRBJ1-3; a weak D match, TRBD1 (6 bases). This CDR3 is built from 16 residues. V lost 5 bases and J lost 0, with 14 bases in between. CDR1 and CDR2 (germline): MNHEY, SVGAGI. The chain's CDR3 is CASSPRQGSSGNTIYF. CDR3 bases: TGTGCCAGCAGTCCCCGTCAGGGGAGCTCTGGAAACACCATATATTTT.

This clonotype was detected only a few times. J is TRBJ2-2 and V is TRBV7-8; D remains unclear. Trimming shortened V by 5 bases and J by 2 bases, and 9 bases separated the two germline ends. The germline CDR1 and CDR2 sequences are SGHVS and FQNEAQ. The CDR3 totals 14 residues. The CDR3: CASSRDANTGELFF. The CDR3 nucleotides are TGTGCCAGCAGCAGAGACGCCAACACCGGGGAGCTGTTTTTT.

This clonotype was observed many times. This sequence joins TRBV20-1 and TRBJ1-5, with a tentative D call TRBD1 (6 bases). V lost 3 bases to trimming and J lost 6 bases, with 12 bases between them. Per the germline V gene, CDR1 is DFQATT and CDR2 is SNEGSKA (reference sequence). This CDR3 contains 13 residues. CDR3 nucleotide sequence: TGCAGTGCTAGGAATACAGGGAGTCAGCCCCAGCATTTT. This sequence encodes CSARNTGSQPQHF.

CDR3 loop: CASSIPATYSYNEQFF. CDR3 sequence (DNA): TGTGCCAGTAGTATCCCCGCCACCTACTCCTACAATGAGCAGTTCTTC. The chain employs TRBV19 and TRBJ2-1, with D unresolved. CDR1 and CDR2 (germline): LNHDA, SQIVND (reference sequence). The CDR3 totals 16 residues. V was pared by 3 bases and J by 0 bases, with 12 bases between.

This clonotype occurred many times. The V call is TRBV20-1, the J call TRBJ2-1; 12 bases fit TRBD1. V gave up 4 bases and J gave up 10 bases; unmatched junction bases: 8. Germline CDR1 DFQATT, CDR2 SNEGSKA (reference sequence). The CDR3 spans 14 residues. CDR3 in amino acids: CSANTGQGAVEQFF. The CDR3 DNA reads TGCAGTGCTAACACGGGACAGGGGGCGGTGGAGCAGTTCTTC.

To note about this clonotype: A read error may account for a junction end that differs from germline. The chain employs TRBV6-1 and TRBJ1-5; D call uncertain. The germline V gene encodes CDR1 MNHNS and CDR2 SASEGT. The CDR3 extends over 13 amino acids. The CDR3 sequence is CTSRLKPGQPQHF. DNA for the CDR3: TGTACCAGCCGTTTGAAACCCGGCCAGCCCCAGCATTTT.

The chain uses TRBV9 and TRBJ2-7; D call uncertain. V shed 0 bases and J shed 3 bases, with 7 bases lying between them. The CDR3 consists of 13 residues. Germline V gene lookup returns CDR1 SGDLS and CDR2 YYNGEE. Here the CDR3 reads CASSVGSNYEQYF. For the CDR3, the DNA is TGTGCCAGCAGCGTAGGATCCAACTACGAGCAGTACTTC.

In its sample, this clonotype was seen many times. The chain has TRBV29-1 and TRBJ2-1, with D possibly TRBD1 on 6 matching bases. Germline lookup yields CDR1 SQVTM and CDR2 ANQGSEA. The CDR3 loop spans 14 amino acids. V dropped 6 bases and J dropped 4 bases, with 16 bases sitting between them. The CDR3 spells CSVPTGRRYNEQFF. The CDR3 nucleotides read TGCAGCGTGCCGACAGGTAGGCGGTACAATGAGCAGTTCTTC.

This clonotype is categorized as medium-sized. The rearrangement joins TRBV5-1 to TRBJ1-2; no reliable D call. V was trimmed by 3 bases and J by 7 bases, leaving 13 bases between them. Germline V CDR1 and CDR2: SGHRS, YFSETQ. The CDR3 contains 13 residues. DNA for the CDR3: TGCGCCAGCAGCTCGGTAGATTACGTTGGCTACACCTTC. This encodes CASSSVDYVGYTF.

Points on this clonotype: A much larger clone lies a single base off, so this may be a read error. J is TRBJ2-7 and V is TRBV6-5, with 8 nucleotides matching TRBD1. Germline assignment: CDR1 MNHEY and CDR2 SVGAGI. The CDR3 contains 15 residues. The ends lost 7 bases at V and 4 bases at J; junction bases unmatched: 12. CDR3 DNA sequence: TGTGCCAGCACCTCCAGTTTGGGACAGGCGTACGAGCAGTACTTC. This translates into CASTSSLGQAYEQYF.

On this clonotype: A much bigger clone sits one base away, suggesting this may be a read error. Given the absence of the conserved phenylalanine or tryptophan at the CDR3 end, a read error is likely. The chain joins TRBV20-1 to TRBJ2-7; D may correspond to TRBD1 or TRBD2 (5 bases each). V was pared by 0 bases and J by 1 base, with 13 bases between. The CDR3 length is 15 residues. The V gene's germline CDR1 is DFQATT and CDR2 SNEGSKA (reference sequence). In nucleotides, the CDR3 is TGCAGTGCTAGAGATCCAGCCGAGGGGTCCTACGAGCAGTACCTC. This gives the protein CSARDPAEGSYEQYL.

This clonotype was seen at least ten times. The V call is TRBV12-3 or TRBV12-4, the J call TRBJ2-4; D remains unclear. The CDR3 covers 14 residues. V was shortened by 8 bases and J by 3 bases, with 14 bases between the two germline ends. The CDR3 DNA reads TGTGCCAGCCGTGGTCAGCTAGGCAAAAACATTCAGTACTTC. This codes for CASRGQLGKNIQYF.

The chain uses TRBV18 and TRBJ2-7; 8 positions match TRBD1. There are 14 residues in the CDR3. CDR1 and CDR2 (germline): KGHSH, LQKENI. J was trimmed by 2 bases and V by 5 bases; bases with no gene match: 5. CDR3 in amino acids: CASSNGQGPYEQYF. CDR3 coding DNA: TGTGCCAGCTCAAACGGACAGGGCCCCTACGAGCAGTACTTC.

At least ten counts were recorded for this clonotype. CDR3 loop: CASSPHPSGGGNEQFF. The CDR3 nucleotides read TGTGCCAGCTCACCCCATCCGAGCGGGGGGGGGAATGAGCAGTTCTTC. The gene calls are TRBV18 and TRBJ2-1; 10 bases align to TRBD2. The CDR3 runs to 16 residues. V was pared by 3 bases and J by 7 bases, with 9 bases of the junction left unmatched. CDR1 and CDR2 from the germline V gene are KGHSH and LQKENI. Looking up the rest from reference TRBV18 and TRBJ2-1 gives the full variable domain: NAGVMQNPRHLVRRRGQEARLRCSPMKGHSHVYWYRQLPEEGLKFMVYLQKENIIDESGMPKERFSAEFPKEGPSILRIQQVVRGDSAAYFCASSPHPSGGGNEQFFGPGTRLTVL.

By frequency in the sample, this clonotype is medium-sized. V is TRBV6-5 and J is TRBJ1-2, with 9 bases identical to TRBD1. From germline, CDR1 is MNHEY and CDR2 SVGAGI. J lost 8 bases, V lost 2 bases, and 9 bases had no gene match. This CDR3 has 15 amino acids. The CDR3 sequence is CASSYVTGGAQGYTF. The DNA of the CDR3 is TGTGCCAGCAGTTACGTAACAGGGGGCGCACAAGGCTACACCTTC.

The chain joins TRBV4-1 to TRBJ2-7, with TRBD2 identical over 11 bases. Trimming cost V 2 bases and J 6 bases; bases outside gene matches: 9. The CDR3 totals 16 residues. CDR1 is MGHRA, CDR2 YSYEKL, per germline. The CDR3 protein is CASSQQELAGAGEQYF. The CDR3 nucleotides read TGCGCCAGCAGCCAACAGGAACTAGCGGGGGCAGGCGAGCAGTACTTC.

A few counts support this clonotype. A single base separates this from a much larger clone, so it may be a read error. The V gene is TRBV6-5, the J gene TRBJ2-7; D may be TRBD1 (7 bases). Germline V gives CDR1 MNHEY, CDR2 SVGAGI. CDR3 size: 16 residues. V lost 2 bases, J lost 0 bases, and 14 bases lay in between. The CDR3 bases are TGTGCCAGCAGTTACCGGAGGGGGCTCTCCTCCTACGAGCAGTACTTC. Translation gives CASSYRRGLSSYEQYF.